The sequence of this TCR beta chain was determined in a study of T cells in Graves' hyperthyroidism and ophthalmopathy (dated by TCRdb to between 2018 and 2020). Describing the broader study: Peripheral blood samples were taken at initial diagnosis, before any treatment was given. Prospective prediction of ophthalmopathy was tested in an independent validation cohort consisting of about 20 hyperthyroidism patients and around 17 patients who later progressed to ophthalmopathy. The paper reports TCR Vbeta CDR3 sequencing of approximately 140 peripheral blood samples: fewer than 50 ophthalmopathy, some 80 hyperthyroidism and roughly 17 progressor patients. The study also compared thyroid tissue and blood T-cell repertoires from about 6 Graves' hyperthyroidism patients. To identify distinguishing TCR V-J signatures, a discovery cohort of around 100 patients was used, comprising some 45 with Graves' ophthalmopathy and 57 with stable Graves' hyperthyroidism. Following sampling, methimazole starting at 30 mg daily was given to hyperthyroidism patients, and high-dose intravenous methylprednisolone was given to ophthalmopathy patients. The 100 or so discovery patients were randomly divided into training and test sets at a 7:3 ratio.

Moderately to severely active disease, a Clinical Activity Score of at least 3, a NOSPECS grade of at least 4, and a duration under 3 months were present in ophthalmopathy patients. Any patient with an uncontrolled infection, another autoimmune disease, pregnancy or lactation was excluded. Diagnoses were based on clinical symptoms, serum thyroxine and TRAb, thyroid ultrasound and orbital computed tomography. PBMCs were isolated from about 9.1 ml of fresh peripheral blood by Ficoll-Paque density gradient centrifugation. Total RNA was extracted using Trizol reagent, and RNA quality was assessed on an Agilent 2100 Bioanalyzer. The sample holds many counts of this clonotype. Its target antigen remains unknown. No quality values exist for individual bases; no much larger clone is one base distant. Broad study findings and their caveats: Ophthalmopathy was separated from stable hyperthyroidism by a 13 V-J signature model, with just over 85% sensitivity and approximately 81% specificity obtained in cross-validation and 80%/75% obtained in testing. Most expanded thyroid clonotypes (frequency above 0.001) were also detected in blood, a finding suggesting that blood repertoires may reflect thyroid immune responses. No statistical method was used to set the sample size in advance, and investigators knew the group allocation. In validation, the model predicted progression to ophthalmopathy with roughly 66% sensitivity and over 72% specificity, a median of 6.5 months before onset.

Including cysteine and phenylalanine, the CDR3 has 16 amino acids. Here the CDR3 DNA is all that survives: 48 bases in frame from base 1. V was cut back by 6 bases and J by 3 bases, leaving a gap of 19 bases between them. The TCR beta CDR3 regions were amplified from the RNA transcripts. For the first round of RT-PCR on the TCR CDR3, the HTBI primer set was used together with the Qiagen OneStep RT-PCR kit. A second multiplex PCR round built the libraries, followed by size selection and purification. The libraries were sequenced on an Illumina HiSeq2000 using paired-end 100 bp reads. In the source study's methods: SOAPnuke was used to process the raw data, throwing out any read that contained adapters or uncalled bases, had a mean Phred below 15, or lacked an exact constant-primer or identifier match. COPE v1.2.5 was used to merge high-quality paired reads, and clonotypes were defined as unique nucleotide sequences. MiTCR v1.1 was used to align the clonotypes against IMGT TRBV, TRBD and TRBJ reference segments. Only V-J combinations with frequency above 0.0001, covering 99.2% of repertoires, were analysed. A TCS score was defined as the ratio of F50 (clonal expansion) to E x V (chaos), with BLOSUM62-based TCRdist applied between CDR3 peptides within each V-J. Welch's t-statistics and random forest reduced around 550 V-J features to some 14, which were used in a naive Bayes classifier (R e1071). The raw public reads went through TCRdb reprocessing: fastp at Q25, MiXCR clone calling, in-frame beta chains kept. Rows merge per CDR3 protein into single entries with the most common DNA and genes. The V and J calls reflect TCRdb's pipeline rather than the authors' work. For this sample the table gives some 570,000 distinct CDR3 sequences, of which around 14% were detected only once. The top ten clones comprise about 6.6% of the sample.

Recombination connected TRBV12-3 or TRBV12-4 to TRBJ2-3, with a tentative D gene TRBD2 over 6 matching bases. The TCR was taken from a woman aged 18-29 years with Graves' ophthalmopathy. Material for sequencing was blood. The CDR3 reads CASRRGGPGKTDTQYF. The bases are TGTGCCAGCAGGAGAGGAGGGCCCGGGAAGACAGATACGCAGTATTTT.